The 27 T cell receptor beta chains reported below all come from one sample, sequenced in a study of cytomegalovirus exposure and HLA in healthy donors (TCRdb year 2017). The library was prepared using the immunoSEQ multiplex PCR assay. The table comes from immuneACCESS by way of TCRdb, which keeps in-frame sequences with V and J called. Part of the clones is missing from these tables; in studies checked, under half for an unresolved V gene and the rest for unknown reasons. The sample table lists 110,000 or so clones, around 82% of them with a count of one. The ten largest account for roughly 3% of the sample. Sequenced: PBMCs. The receptor source for this set is a woman aged 18-29 years in good health and CMV-seronegative.

This clone is a singleton in its sample. The CDR3 sequence: CASSQLSGDQPQHF. The CDR3 bases are TGCGCCAGCAGCCAACTCTCAGGGGATCAGCCCCAGCATTTT. This chain uses TRBV4-1 with TRBJ1-5, with D possibly matching TRBD1 (6 bases). CDR1 is MGHRA, CDR2 YSYEKL, per germline. Trimming cost V 2 bases and J 5 bases, with 10 bases left between them. This CDR3 has 14 amino acids.

The rearrangement uses TRBV7-9 and TRBJ1-2; D is uncertain. Germline values: CDR1 SEHNR, CDR2 FQNEAQ (reference sequence). This CDR3 is 13 amino acids long. Trimming pared 5 bases from V and 6 bases from J, leaving 13 bases between. Here the CDR3 reads CASSPNPMDGYTF. DNA for the CDR3: TGTGCCAGCAGCCCGAACCCTATGGATGGCTACACCTTC.

The chain is built from TRBV27 and TRBJ2-1; 8 bases are shared with TRBD2. There are 16 residues in the CDR3. V was clipped by 3 bases and J by 6 bases; unmatched bases: 10. CDR1 MNHEY and CDR2 SMNVEV come from the germline V gene (reference sequence). The CDR3 nucleotides are TGTGCCAGCAGTTTGTCAGCGGGGGCCATAGCCAATGAGCAGTTCTTC. Its translation: CASSLSAGAIANEQFF.

This clone was detected once. The V and J genes are TRBV6-5 and TRBJ1-1, with D uncertain. The CDR3 is 13 amino acids. The germline V gene has CDR1 MNHEY and CDR2 SVGAGI. Trimming took 5 bases from V and 0 from J, leaving 7 bases between them. CDR3 sequence: CASSGDMNTEAFF. CDR3 nucleotide sequence: TGTGCCAGCAGTGGCGACATGAACACTGAAGCTTTCTTT.

The chain is built from TRBV6-6 and TRBJ2-3; 13 bases are shared with TRBD2. CDR1 and CDR2 (germline): MNHNY, SVGAGI (reference sequence). The CDR3 runs 15 residues. The J segment lost 5 bases and the V segment lost 6 bases, leaving 5 bases of the junction unmatched. Written as DNA, the CDR3 is TGTGCCAGCAGAAGGACTAGCGGGGGCCTAGATACGCAGTATTTT. It is translated as CASRRTSGGLDTQYF.

This chain joins TRBV7-9 and TRBJ2-3; D is possibly TRBD2 (5 bases). The CDR3 is 14 residues long. V was pared by 4 bases and J by 11 bases, with 19 bases between. CDR1 and CDR2 (germline): SEHNR, FQNEAQ (reference sequence). CDR3 region: CASSSGGAVILQYF. The CDR3 nucleotides read TGTGCCAGCAGCTCCGGAGGAGCGGTAATTTTGCAGTATTTT. The whole variable domain, remainder taken from reference TRBV7-9 and TRBJ2-3, is DTGVSQNPRHKITKRGQNVTFRCDPISEHNRLYWYRQTLGQGPEFLTYFQNEAQLEKSRLLSDRFSAERPKGSFSTLEIQRTEQGDSAMYLCASSSGGAVILQYFGPGTRLTVL.

This clone was counted a few times. This chain links TRBV6-5 with TRBJ1-1; D not certain. The CDR3 length is 14 residues. The V gene's germline CDR1 is MNHEY and CDR2 SVGAGI. Trimming left V 2 bases short and J 5 bases short, with 12 bases between. The chain's CDR3 is CASSYATRVTEAFF. The DNA for the CDR3 is TGTGCCAGCAGTTACGCAACGAGGGTTACTGAAGCTTTCTTT.

The chain has TRBV11-2 and TRBJ2-5; 7 bases line up with TRBD2. The CDR3 is 14 amino acids. Germline V gives CDR1 SGHAT, CDR2 FQNNGV. The V and J ends lost 5 bases and 5 bases, in that order; junction bases with no gene match: 8. The CDR3 bases are TGTGCCAGCAGCATTCGAAGCGGGGTTGAGACCCAGTACTTC. Translating it yields CASSIRSGVETQYF.

This clone was detected once. The same CDR3 also results from other DNA sequences found in this sample. The V and J genes are TRBV6-6 and TRBJ2-7, with D possibly TRBD1 on 6 matching bases. This CDR3 contains 14 residues. Germline V gene data show CDR1 as MNHNY and CDR2 as SVGAGI (reference sequence). The germline V and J ends were trimmed by 0 bases and 2 bases, with 8 bases remaining between them. For the CDR3, the DNA is TGTGCCAGCAGTTACTCACAGGGAACCTACGAGCAGTACTTC. It yields the protein CASSYSQGTYEQYF.

The chain recombines TRBV2 with TRBJ2-7, with a tentative D call TRBD2 (5 bases). This CDR3 region has 13 residues. V was clipped by 6 bases and J by 6 bases, with 15 bases between them. Germline V gene data show CDR1 as SNHLY and CDR2 as FYNNEI. For the CDR3, the DNA is TGTGCCAGCAGCCCCCCCGGGGAGCTCGAGCAGTACTTC. Translation gives CASSPPGELEQYF.

Here the CDR3 reads CASSGTGAPGNTIYF. In DNA, the CDR3 is TGTGCCAGCAGCGGAACAGGGGCCCCTGGAAACACCATATATTTT. V gene TRBV9 combines with J gene TRBJ1-3, with 7 bases lining up with TRBD1. J was trimmed by 2 bases and V by 3 bases; bases with no gene match: 5. Germline V lookup: CDR1 SGDLS, CDR2 YYNGEE. The CDR3 is made up of 15 amino acids.

CDR3 in amino acids: CASSYTTEINSPLHF. The DNA for the CDR3 is TGTGCCAGCAGTTATACGACAGAAATAAATTCACCCCTCCACTTT. The V call is TRBV6-5, the J call TRBJ1-6; the D gene is possibly TRBD1 (5 bases). V was clipped by 3 bases and J by 7 bases, with 13 bases between them. CDR1 and CDR2 (germline): MNHEY, SVGAGI. This CDR3 is built from 15 residues.

J is TRBJ2-5 and V is TRBV4-1, with D perhaps matching TRBD1 (5 bases). Trimming removed 3 bases at V and 4 bases at J, with 18 bases between. Germline values: CDR1 MGHRA, CDR2 YSYEKL. The CDR3 covers 16 residues. The CDR3 reads CASSHPRQNFRETQYF. In nucleotides, the CDR3 is TGCGCCAGCAGCCACCCCCGACAGAATTTCCGAGAGACCCAGTACTTC.

The chain has TRBV2 and TRBJ2-7, with a tentative D call TRBD1 (6 bases). Trimming shortened V by 6 bases and J by 6 bases, and 15 bases separated the two germline ends. This CDR3 spans 13 amino acids. CDR1 is SNHLY, CDR2 FYNNEI, per germline. The CDR3 reads CASSGDILGEQYF. As DNA, the CDR3 is TGTGCCAGCAGCGGGGACATCCTAGGCGAGCAGTACTTC.

The chain combines TRBV7-8 with TRBJ1-6; D is uncertain. Germline CDR1 reads SGHVS; CDR2 reads FQNEAQ. The V end was cut by 4 bases, the J end by 0 bases, with 13 bases between. This CDR3 contains 17 residues. CDR3: CASSSLLRSSYNSPLHF. The CDR3 coding sequence is TGTGCCAGCAGCTCTTTACTACGGAGCTCCTATAATTCACCCCTCCACTTT.

This chain joins TRBV11-2 and TRBJ1-4; tentatively, D is TRBD1 (6 bases). The V end was cut by 5 bases, the J end by 6 bases, with 13 bases between. This CDR3 comprises 14 residues. CDR1 SGHAT and CDR2 FQNNGV come from the germline V gene. CDR3 residues: CASSHGQGYEKLFF. As DNA, the CDR3 is TGTGCCAGCAGCCATGGGCAGGGGTATGAAAAACTGTTTTTT.

This chain connects TRBV2 to TRBJ1-2; a weak D match, TRBD1 (5 bases). V lost 6 bases and J 6 bases, leaving 17 bases between the germline ends. The CDR3 is 14 residues long. CDR1 and CDR2 (germline): SNHLY, FYNNEI. CDR3 in DNA: TGTGCCAGCAGGGGCGGCGGGGGAGCGCATGGCTACACCTTC. As protein: CASRGGGGAHGYTF.

The chain carries TRBV30 and TRBJ1-2, with no clear D. CDR3 length: 13 residues. Germline V lookup: CDR1 GTSNPN, CDR2 SVGIG (reference sequence). Trimming stripped 3 bases from V and 6 bases from J, with 14 bases between. The CDR3 DNA sequence: TGTGCCTGGAGACTCTCTTTAGCCCATGGCTACACCTTC. Its protein product is CAWRLSLAHGYTF. Full variable domain (remainder filled in from reference TRBV30 and TRBJ1-2): SQTIHQWPATLVQPVGSPLSLECTVEGTSNPNLYWYRQAAGRGLQLLFYSVGIGQISSEVPQNLSASRPQDRQFILSSKKLLLSDSGFYLCAWRLSLAHGYTFGSGTRLTVV.

The V call is TRBV7-9, the J call TRBJ2-1; perhaps TRBD2 as D (6 bases). Germline CDR1 is SEHNR and CDR2 is FQNEAQ (reference sequence). CDR3 size: 14 residues. Trimming took off 2 bases at V and 6 bases at J, with 11 bases between the two ends. As DNA, the CDR3 is TGTGCCAGCAGCTTATCAGGCGGGGCCAATGAGCAGTTCTTC. It codes for CASSLSGGANEQFF. The whole variable domain, filled in from reference TRBV7-9 and TRBJ2-1, reads DTGVSQNPRHKITKRGQNVTFRCDPISEHNRLYWYRQTLGQGPEFLTYFQNEAQLEKSRLLSDRFSAERPKGSFSTLEIQRTEQGDSAMYLCASSLSGGANEQFFGPGTRLTVL.

V usage is TRBV15 and J usage is TRBJ1-1; D not resolved. The ends were cut back, 3 bases at V and 6 bases at J, with 17 bases in the middle. CDR3 length: 15 residues. The germline CDR1 and CDR2 sequences are LNHNV and YYDKDF (reference sequence). DNA of the CDR3: TGTGCCACCAGCAGGCCCGAGGGAAGAGGGTCTGAAGCTTTCTTT. Translating it yields CATSRPEGRGSEAFF.

The chain uses TRBV27 and TRBJ2-3; 9 nucleotides agree with TRBD1. Per the germline V gene, CDR1 is MNHEY and CDR2 is SMNVEV (reference sequence). The junction had 9 bases not matched to a gene; V was cut back by 5 bases and J by 3 bases. CDR3 length: 16 amino acids. CDR3 nucleotides: TGTGCCAGCAGTCCGGGACAGGGATTTACTACAGATACGCAGTATTTT. Translating it yields CASSPGQGFTTDTQYF.

The rearrangement uses TRBV6-1 and TRBJ1-5; 7 nucleotides match TRBD1. The CDR3 runs to 14 residues. Germline V CDR1 and CDR2: MNHNS, SASEGT. V gave up 0 bases and J gave up 7 bases; unmatched junction bases: 3. The CDR3 DNA is TGTGCCAGCAGTGAAGCGGCAGGGGGGCAGCCCCAGCATTTT. Translated: CASSEAAGGQPQHF.

This sequence joins TRBV28 and TRBJ2-1; tentative D call: TRBD1 (6 bases). The CDR3 is 17 amino acids. Trimming took off 5 bases at V and 2 bases at J, with 19 bases between the two ends. Per the germline V gene, CDR1 is MDHEN and CDR2 is SYDVKM. CDR3 DNA sequence: TGTGCCAGCAGTACCAGGGACAACCGGGCGGCCTACAATGAGCAGTTCTTC. Protein sequence: CASSTRDNRAAYNEQFF.

This clone has more than one count but fewer than ten. The CDR3 DNA sequence: TGTGCCAGCAGTCCCCAGGGGAGCGGATATGGCTACACCTTC. As protein: CASSPQGSGYGYTF. The chain has TRBV27 and TRBJ1-2; tentatively, D is TRBD1 (6 bases). This CDR3 region has 14 residues. V was clipped by 5 bases and J by 5 bases, with 15 bases between them. The germline V gene has CDR1 MNHEY and CDR2 SMNVEV (reference sequence).

The genes are TRBV10-3 and TRBJ2-1, with 12 bases identical to TRBD2. The junction had 2 bases not matched to a gene; V was cut back by 4 bases and J by 4 bases. CDR1 and CDR2 (germline): ENHRY, SYGVKD. The CDR3 consists of 15 residues. As DNA, the CDR3 is TGTGCCATCAGTGGGACTAGCGGGGAATACAATGAGCAGTTCTTC. Translated, it gives CAISGTSGEYNEQFF.

The chain combines TRBV2 with TRBJ2-6; D is uncertain. Deletions cut 6 bases from V and 0 bases from J, with 6 bases between. The V gene's germline CDR1 is SNHLY and CDR2 FYNNEI. CDR3 length: 14 residues. The CDR3 DNA is TGTGCCAGCAGAGCAAACTCTGGGGCCAACGTCCTGACTTTC. Its translation is CASRANSGANVLTF. The whole variable domain, remainder taken from reference TRBV2 and TRBJ2-6, is EPEVTQTPSHQVTQMGQEVILRCVPISNHLYFYWYRQILGQKVEFLVSFYNNEISEKSEIFDDQFSVERPDGSNFTLKIRSTKLEDSAMYFCASRANSGANVLTFGAGSRLTVL.

V is TRBV27 and J is TRBJ2-7, with TRBD2 identical over 10 bases. V lost 6 bases and J lost 10; bases outside the gene matches: 9. Germline loops: CDR1 MNHEY, CDR2 SMNVEV (reference sequence). There are 13 residues in the CDR3. This CDR3 reads CASSAGTSVEQYF. CDR3 nucleotide sequence: TGTGCCAGCAGCGCCGGGACTAGCGTTGAACAGTACTTC.